These 15 T cell receptor beta chains were sequenced from one sample in a study of beta chain features in type 1 diabetes. Study observations and caveats: Among all four CD4+ subsets, Type 1 diabetes patients had TCRB CDR3s that were moderately but significantly shorter.

Reverse transcription of all isolated RNA meant that expressed TCRB transcripts were sequenced. Clones were sequenced by immunoSEQ multiplex PCR, and TCRdb holds only the in-frame ones, with some missing. Found here are a few hundred thousand clones, around 15% of them singletons; the top ten hold 0.085%. Antigens of these TCRs are unknown. Specimen: naive CD4+ T cells from blood. All receptors derive from a man aged 30-40 years with type 1 diabetes.

The V call is TRBV7-9, the J call TRBJ2-3; a weak D match, TRBD2 (5 bases). The CDR3 extends over 15 amino acids. The ends were cut back, 3 bases at V and 2 bases at J, with 12 bases in the middle. Germline lookup yields CDR1 SEHNR and CDR2 FQNEAQ (reference sequence). CDR3 loop: CASSFFAGDTDTQYF. The CDR3 DNA reads as TGTGCCAGCAGCTTCTTCGCCGGGGACACAGATACGCAGTATTTT. The variable domain in full, with the rest retrieved from reference TRBV7-9 and TRBJ2-3, is DTGVSQNPRHKITKRGQNVTFRCDPISEHNRLYWYRQTLGQGPEFLTYFQNEAQLEKSRLLSDRFSAERPKGSFSTLEIQRTEQGDSAMYLCASSFFAGDTDTQYFGPGTRLTVL.

This clone turned up a few times. The chain employs TRBV28 and TRBJ2-2, with D uncertain. Between the trimmed V and J ends, which lost 3 bases and 7 bases, there was a span of 9 bases. Germline CDR1 is MDHEN and CDR2 is SYDVKM. The CDR3 covers 13 residues. CDR3 coding DNA: TGTGCCAGCAGTTTTCCCTCTAGCGGGGAGCTGTTTTTT. This encodes CASSFPSSGELFF. Full variable domain (outside the CDR3, taken from reference TRBV28 and TRBJ2-2): DVKVTQSSRYLVKRTGEKVFLECVQDMDHENMFWYRQDPGLGLRLIYFSYDVKMKEKGDIPEGYSVSREKKERFSLILESASTNQTSMYLCASSFPSSGELFFGEGSRLTVL.

The chain combines TRBV30 with TRBJ2-1; D gene unclear. The V and J ends lost 2 bases and 9 bases respectively, with 8 bases between them. This CDR3 region has 11 residues. The V gene's germline CDR1 is GTSNPN and CDR2 SVGIG (reference sequence). CDR3 sequence reads: CAWSKGVEQFF. CDR3 DNA: TGTGCCTGGAGTAAAGGTGTTGAGCAGTTCTTC.

Here the CDR3 reads CASSQPGERHYGYTF. For the CDR3, the DNA is TGCGCCAGCAGTCAGCCCGGGGAGAGGCACTATGGCTACACCTTC. The V and J genes are TRBV23-1 and TRBJ1-2; D gene ambiguous. TRBV23-1 counts as an open reading frame of uncertain function. This CDR3 has 15 residues. The germline V and J ends were trimmed by 3 bases and 3 bases, with 14 bases remaining between them.

The chain uses TRBV6-4 and TRBJ1-2; the D gene is possibly TRBD1 (5 bases). V shed 3 bases and J shed 5 bases, with 10 bases lying between them. Per germline, CDR1 MRHNA and CDR2 SNTAGT. The CDR3 is 13 amino acids. CDR3 amino acids: CASSDDSGYGYTF. The CDR3 DNA follows: TGTGCCAGCAGTGATGACAGTGGATATGGCTACACCTTC.

The V and J genes are TRBV2 and TRBJ1-5; D possibly corresponds to TRBD1 (6 bases). V lost 5 bases, J lost 3 bases, and 11 bases lay in between. Germline V CDR1 and CDR2: SNHLY, FYNNEI. This CDR3 comprises 14 residues. The CDR3 region is CASSRYRDNQPQHF. The CDR3 region has the DNA TGTGCCAGCAGTCGGTACAGGGACAATCAGCCCCAGCATTTT.

This clone was counted a few times. The chain has TRBV29-1 and TRBJ2-2; TRBD1 matches at 7 bases. The CDR3 covers 16 residues. Germline V CDR1 and CDR2: SQVTM, ANQGSEA. The V and J ends lost 7 bases and 3 bases, in that order; junction bases with no gene match: 14. The CDR3 region is CSGPPRGQLYTGELFF. The CDR3 nucleotides are TGCAGCGGCCCTCCGAGGGGGCAACTATACACCGGGGAGCTGTTTTTT.

This chain joins TRBV18 and TRBJ1-5, with D tentatively TRBD1 (6 bases). CDR3 length: 13 amino acids. Trimming removed 3 bases from V and 4 bases from J, with 7 bases in between. CDR1 KGHSH and CDR2 LQKENI come from the germline V gene. In nucleotides, the CDR3 is TGTGCCAGCTCACCTGGACAGAATCAGCCCCAGCATTTT. Translation: CASSPGQNQPQHF.

With respect to this clone: The identical CDR3 is also encoded by other nucleotide sequences in the sample. The chain joins TRBV30 to TRBJ2-3; D is possibly TRBD2 (6 bases). CDR1 is GTSNPN, CDR2 SVGIG, per germline (reference sequence). Trimming shortened V by 0 bases and J by 3 bases, and 13 bases separated the two germline ends. CDR3 length: 15 amino acids. CDR3 sequence reads: CAWSVGGAGTDTQYF. CDR3 nucleotides: TGTGCCTGGAGTGTGGGGGGTGCAGGGACAGATACGCAGTATTTT.

This clone came up a few times. The V call is TRBV4-1, the J call TRBJ2-1; a weak D match, TRBD1 (5 bases). Per germline, CDR1 MGHRA and CDR2 YSYEKL. V lost 1 base to trimming and J lost 4 bases, with 11 bases between them. The CDR3 totals 15 residues. CDR3 sequence: CASSQGRQHYNEQFF. CDR3 DNA sequence: TGCGCCAGCAGCCAAGGTCGACAGCATTACAATGAGCAGTTCTTC.

The chain joins TRBV7-9 to TRBJ2-1; 8 bases agree with TRBD2. The trim removed 9 bases at V and 0 bases at J, leaving 7 bases unmatched. From germline, CDR1 is SEHNR and CDR2 FQNEAQ (reference sequence). The CDR3 contains 15 residues. The CDR3: CASTGRAASYNEQFF. The CDR3 nucleotides are TGTGCCAGTACCGGGAGGGCAGCCTCCTACAATGAGCAGTTCTTC.

With regard to this clone: This same CDR3 is encoded by further DNA sequences in the sample. The chain carries TRBV7-9 and TRBJ2-7, with D possibly TRBD1 on 6 matching bases. This CDR3 is 14 amino acids long. Germline V gives CDR1 SEHNR, CDR2 FQNEAQ (reference sequence). V was cut by 1 base and J by 0 bases, with 7 bases left in between. CDR3 protein: CASSLGQASYEQYF. CDR3 coding DNA: TGTGCCAGCAGCTTAGGACAGGCCTCCTACGAGCAGTACTTC.

As for this clone: Within the sample, other DNA sequences also encode this same CDR3. This rearrangement joins TRBV18 to TRBJ2-3; D remains unclear. Trimming removed 0 bases from V and 4 bases from J, with 5 bases in between. CDR3 length: 13 amino acids. CDR1 and CDR2 (germline): KGHSH, LQKENI. Written as DNA, the CDR3 is TGTGCCAGCTCACCACCAGGAGCAGATACGCAGTATTTT. Its translation is CASSPPGADTQYF.

The chain recombines TRBV10-3 with TRBJ2-7; D is possibly TRBD1 (5 bases). The germline V gene encodes CDR1 ENHRY and CDR2 SYGVKD. V lost 6 bases to trimming and J lost 0 bases, with 9 bases between them. The CDR3 has 13 residues. The CDR3 region has the DNA TGTGCCATCAGGACAGCCAGCTCCTACGAGCAGTACTTC. Translated: CAIRTASSYEQYF.

The rearrangement joins TRBV9 to TRBJ1-3; D remains ambiguous. In germline, CDR1 is SGDLS, CDR2 YYNGEE. The CDR3 is 13 residues long. V lost 0 bases, J lost 7 bases, and 8 bases lay in between. The chain's CDR3 is CASSVEGVNTIYF. The CDR3 DNA is TGTGCCAGCAGCGTAGAAGGAGTGAACACCATATATTTT.